The 21 T cell receptor beta chains presented below share a single source sample, sequenced in a study of tissue T cells after allogeneic stem cell transplantation. TCRdb's table, derived via immunoSEQ multiplex PCR, lists solely in-frame clones and lacks some. This table holds 20,000 to 30,000 clones, under 95% found once. Sequencing used blood, obtained before transplantation. All receptors derive from a male donor at least 60 years old who later had graft-versus-host disease after an allogeneic stem cell transplant.

The chain is built from TRBV28 and TRBJ2-7; TRBD1 aligns across 7 bases. The J segment lost 2 bases and the V segment lost 2 bases, leaving 3 bases of the junction unmatched. CDR1 MDHEN and CDR2 SYDVKM come from the germline V gene. CDR3 length: 14 residues. The CDR3 is CASSLSGQAYEQYF. CDR3 bases: TGTGCCAGCAGTTTAAGTGGACAGGCCTACGAGCAGTACTTC.

This chain connects TRBV4-1 to TRBJ1-2, with D possibly TRBD1 on 5 matching bases. The CDR3 is made up of 20 amino acids. The V and J ends lost 3 bases and 1 base respectively, with 27 bases between them. From germline, CDR1 is MGHRA and CDR2 YSYEKL. The CDR3 coding sequence is TGCGCCAGCAGCCAGGGACCTCAGAGGGGATCCCCACTCAATAACTATGGCTACACCTTC. Protein sequence: CASSQGPQRGSPLNNYGYTF.

This rearrangement joins TRBV2 to TRBJ2-5, with 8 bases aligning to TRBD2. The CDR3 is made up of 15 amino acids. The trim removed 4 bases at V and 5 bases at J, leaving 9 bases unmatched. Germline CDR1 is SNHLY and CDR2 is FYNNEI. CDR3 residues: CASSAEAGAWETQYF. The CDR3 bases are TGTGCCAGCAGTGCTGAAGCGGGAGCTTGGGAGACCCAGTACTTC.

This clone was seen more than once but under ten times. The genes are TRBV6-5 and TRBJ1-5, with 7 bases that match TRBD1. The trim removed 8 bases at V and 5 bases at J, leaving 3 bases unmatched. The CDR3 length is 12 residues. Per germline, CDR1 MNHEY and CDR2 SVGAGI. The DNA of the CDR3 is TGTGCCAGCGGGGACAGATATCAGCCCCAGCATTTT. Translating gives CASGDRYQPQHF.

This clone was seen a few times. The chain joins TRBV20-1 to TRBJ2-1; D remains unclear. Trimming took 5 bases from V and 10 from J, leaving 12 bases between them. Germline V lookup: CDR1 DFQATT, CDR2 SNEGSKA (reference sequence). The CDR3 has 11 amino acids. CDR3 sequence: CSAPLVREQFF. CDR3 bases: TGCAGTGCTCCCTTGGTTCGGGAGCAGTTCTTC.

This clone showed up just a few times. The chain has TRBV27 and TRBJ2-7; 8 bases line up with TRBD1. Germline assignment: CDR1 MNHEY and CDR2 SMNVEV (reference sequence). CDR3 size: 14 residues. V was clipped by 8 bases and J by 1 base; unmatched bases: 7. This CDR3 is CASEPQGASYEQYF. In nucleotides, the CDR3 is TGTGCCAGCGAACCTCAGGGGGCTTCCTACGAGCAGTACTTC.

The chain recombines TRBV6-5 with TRBJ1-2, with D perhaps matching TRBD1 (6 bases). There are 15 residues in the CDR3. V lost 6 bases and J 5 bases, leaving 19 bases between the germline ends. Per the germline V gene, CDR1 is MNHEY and CDR2 is SVGAGI. CDR3 region: CASRRLDRLWYGYTF. DNA of the CDR3: TGTGCCAGCAGGCGACTTGACAGGCTTTGGTATGGCTACACCTTC.

The chain employs TRBV19 and TRBJ1-2; D unclear. Germline values: CDR1 LNHDA, CDR2 SQIVND (reference sequence). Trimming pared 1 base from V and 3 bases from J, leaving 12 bases between. The CDR3 runs to 15 residues. CDR3 protein: CASSIGLTVDYGYTF. CDR3 DNA: TGTGCCAGTAGTATAGGGTTGACTGTGGACTATGGCTACACCTTC.

This clone was observed once. The V call is TRBV5-4, the J call TRBJ2-2; 8 bases are shared with TRBD1. Germline CDR1 reads SGHNT; CDR2 reads YYREEE (reference sequence). After removal of 0 bases from V and 6 bases from J, the junction contained 7 bases not matched to a gene. The CDR3 totals 16 residues. CDR3 in amino acids: CASSLARQGSPGELFF. The CDR3 DNA follows: TGTGCCAGCAGCTTGGCGAGACAGGGGTCTCCCGGGGAGCTGTTTTTT. Full variable domain (outside the CDR3, taken from reference TRBV5-4 and TRBJ2-2): ETGVTQSPTHLIKTRGQQVTLRCSSQSGHNTVSWYQQALGQGPQFIFQYYREEENGRGNFPPRFSGLQFPNYSSELNVNALELDDSALYLCASSLARQGSPGELFFGEGSRLTVL.

This rearrangement joins TRBV28 to TRBJ1-6; the D gene is possibly TRBD1 (5 bases). Germline-derived CDR1 and CDR2 are MDHEN and SYDVKM. Trimming removed 5 bases from V and 10 bases from J, with 15 bases in between. CDR3 size: 14 residues. The CDR3 bases are TGTGCCAGCAGTCGGGGGGGGTTACACTCACCCCTCCACTTT. Protein: CASSRGGLHSPLHF.

The CDR3 reads CASSLVGSTTDTQYF. The DNA of the CDR3 is TGTGCCAGCAGCTTAGTGGGCTCAACCACAGATACGCAGTATTTT. The chain carries TRBV7-2 and TRBJ2-3; D gene unclear. CDR1 SGHTA and CDR2 FQGNSA come from the germline V gene. V was shortened by 1 base and J by 2 bases, with 10 bases between the two germline ends. CDR3 length: 15 residues.

This chain uses TRBV4-3 with TRBJ2-1; 10 nucleotides agree with TRBD2. The CDR3 runs to 16 residues. CDR1 is LGHNA and CDR2 is YSLEER in the germline V gene. V was pared by 5 bases and J by 2 bases, with 6 bases of the junction left unmatched. The CDR3 protein is CASSIGLAATYNEQFF. The DNA for the CDR3 is TGCGCCAGCAGCATCGGACTAGCGGCTACCTACAATGAGCAGTTCTTC.

The V and J genes are TRBV9 and TRBJ1-3; TRBD1 matches at 12 bases. CDR1 and CDR2 from the germline V gene are SGDLS and YYNGEE. The CDR3 spans 17 residues. The V and J ends lost 3 bases and 4 bases, in that order; junction bases with no gene match: 8. The CDR3 reads CASSARDRGLSGNTIYF. CDR3 nucleotides: TGTGCCAGCAGCGCCCGGGACAGGGGGCTATCGGGAAACACCATATATTTT.

The CDR3 DNA sequence: TGTGCCAGCAGCTTGACCCTGAGGGTTGATGGCACAGATACGCAGTATTTT. It translates to CASSLTLRVDGTDTQYF. The chain links TRBV5-8 to TRBJ2-3; weak D call: TRBD2 (5 bases). Germline V CDR1 and CDR2: SGHTS, YDEGEE. The CDR3 covers 17 residues. Trimming removed 1 base from V and 1 base from J, with 16 bases in between.

In DNA form, the CDR3 reads TGTGCCAGCTCCAGCGTTGGCACTGAAGCTTTCTTT. Amino acid sequence: CASSSVGTEAFF. The genes are TRBV27 and TRBJ1-1; no clear D gene. This CDR3 is 12 amino acids long. Trimming pared 8 bases from V and 4 bases from J, leaving 11 bases between. Germline assignment: CDR1 MNHEY and CDR2 SMNVEV (reference sequence).

V usage is TRBV18 and J usage is TRBJ1-4; TRBD1 agrees at 9 bases. J was trimmed by 8 bases and V by 4 bases; bases with no gene match: 11. CDR3 size: 16 residues. Germline loops: CDR1 KGHSH, CDR2 LQKENI. The CDR3 sequence is CASSRAGTGKEEKLFF. The CDR3 nucleotides read TGTGCCAGCTCACGCGCCGGGACAGGGAAGGAAGAAAAACTGTTTTTT.

J is TRBJ2-7 and V is TRBV15; D is perhaps TRBD2 (5 bases). Germline V gives CDR1 LNHNV, CDR2 YYDKDF (reference sequence). The CDR3 loop spans 15 amino acids. Trimming cost V 1 base and J 0 bases, with 10 bases left between them. CDR3 nucleotide sequence: TGTGCCACCAGCAGAGGAGGGTCGAGCTCCTACGAGCAGTACTTC. It encodes CATSRGGSSSYEQYF.

The chain couples TRBV19 to TRBJ2-7; D is ambiguous. The germline V and J ends were trimmed by 3 bases and 1 base, with 7 bases remaining between them. This CDR3 spans 13 amino acids. The V gene's germline CDR1 is LNHDA and CDR2 SQIVND (reference sequence). In DNA form, the CDR3 reads TGTGCCAGTAGTATCGGTCAATCCTACGAGCAGTACTTC. Residues: CASSIGQSYEQYF.

V is TRBV5-1 and J is TRBJ2-7, with TRBD2 as a possible D gene (7 bases). V lost 4 bases, J lost 6 bases, and 14 bases lay in between. The germline gives CDR1 SGHRS, CDR2 YFSETQ. The CDR3 is 13 residues long. CDR3 region: CASSLGGVGEQYF. CDR3 nucleotide sequence: TGCGCCAGCAGCCTAGGGGGGGTTGGCGAGCAGTACTTC. The whole variable domain, filled in from reference TRBV5-1 and TRBJ2-7, reads KAGVTQTPRYLIKTRGQQVTLSCSPISGHRSVSWYQQTPGQGLQFLFEYFSETQRNKGNFPGRFSGRQFSNSRSEMNVSTLELGDSALYLCASSLGGVGEQYFGPGTRLTVT.

The chain links TRBV11-3 to TRBJ2-1, with 14 bases identical to TRBD2. The CDR3 is 15 amino acids. The trim removed 3 bases at V and 5 bases at J, leaving 0 bases unmatched. In germline, CDR1 is SGHNT, CDR2 YENEEA. CDR3 sequence: CASSLGLAGDNEQFF. The CDR3 DNA sequence: TGTGCCAGCAGCTTGGGACTAGCGGGGGACAATGAGCAGTTCTTC.

In nucleotides, the CDR3 is TGTGCCAGCAGCTTGGACAATGAGCAGTTCTTC. Translation: CASSLDNEQFF. The chain links TRBV5-4 to TRBJ2-1; no definite D call. CDR1 is SGHNT and CDR2 is YYREEE in the germline V gene (reference sequence). V shed 0 bases and J shed 5 bases, with 0 bases lying between them. The CDR3 is 11 residues long.